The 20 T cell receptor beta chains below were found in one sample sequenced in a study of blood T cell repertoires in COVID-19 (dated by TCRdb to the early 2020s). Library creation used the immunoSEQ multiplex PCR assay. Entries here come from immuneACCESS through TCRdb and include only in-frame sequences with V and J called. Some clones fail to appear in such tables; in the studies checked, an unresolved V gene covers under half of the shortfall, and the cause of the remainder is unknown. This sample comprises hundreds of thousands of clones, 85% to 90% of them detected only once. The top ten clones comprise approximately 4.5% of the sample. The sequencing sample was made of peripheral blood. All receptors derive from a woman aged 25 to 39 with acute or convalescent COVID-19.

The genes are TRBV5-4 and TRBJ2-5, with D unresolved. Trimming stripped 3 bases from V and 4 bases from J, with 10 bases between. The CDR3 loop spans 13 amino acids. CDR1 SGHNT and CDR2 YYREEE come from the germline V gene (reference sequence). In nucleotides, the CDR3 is TGTGCCAGCAGCTCGTTCTTTTCAGAGACCCAGTACTTC. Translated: CASSSFFSETQYF.

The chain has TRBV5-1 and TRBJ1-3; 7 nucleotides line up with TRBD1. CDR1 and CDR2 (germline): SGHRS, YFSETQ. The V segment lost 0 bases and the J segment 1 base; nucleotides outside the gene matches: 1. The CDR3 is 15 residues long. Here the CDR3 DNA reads TGCGCCAGCAGCTTGGAGGGGGCTTCTGGAAACACCATATATTTT. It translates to CASSLEGASGNTIYF.

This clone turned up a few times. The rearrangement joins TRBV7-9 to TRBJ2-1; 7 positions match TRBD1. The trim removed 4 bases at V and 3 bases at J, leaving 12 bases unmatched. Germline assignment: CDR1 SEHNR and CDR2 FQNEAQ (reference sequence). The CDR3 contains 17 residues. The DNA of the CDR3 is TGTGCCAGCAGCTCGAGCCGAACAGGGGTGCGCTACAATGAGCAGTTCTTC. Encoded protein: CASSSSRTGVRYNEQFF.

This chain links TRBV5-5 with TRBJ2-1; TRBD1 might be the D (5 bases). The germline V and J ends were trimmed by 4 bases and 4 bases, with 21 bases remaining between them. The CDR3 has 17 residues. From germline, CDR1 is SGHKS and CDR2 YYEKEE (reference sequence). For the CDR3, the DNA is TGTGCCAGCAGCCCCCTCAGCCCAGGGCCACGTTACAATGAGCAGTTCTTC. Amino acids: CASSPLSPGPRYNEQFF.

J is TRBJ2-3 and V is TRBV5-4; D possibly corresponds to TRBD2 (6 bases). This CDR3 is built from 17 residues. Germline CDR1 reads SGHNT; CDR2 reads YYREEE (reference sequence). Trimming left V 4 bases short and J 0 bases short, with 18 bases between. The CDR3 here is CASSRRLVGVSTDTQYF. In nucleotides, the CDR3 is TGTGCCAGCAGCCGGAGACTAGTAGGGGTTAGCACAGATACGCAGTATTTT.

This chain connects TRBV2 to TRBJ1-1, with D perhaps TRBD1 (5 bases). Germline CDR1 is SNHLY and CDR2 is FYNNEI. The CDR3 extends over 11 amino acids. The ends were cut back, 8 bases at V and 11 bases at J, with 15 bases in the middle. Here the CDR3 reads CASVGALLAFF. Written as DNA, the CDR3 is TGTGCCAGCGTTGGGGCCTTGTTGGCTTTCTTT.

CDR3 amino acids: CASNYPGQSLSYEQYF. CDR3 DNA: TGTGCCAGCAATTATCCGGGACAGTCCCTCTCCTACGAGCAGTACTTC. J is TRBJ2-7 and V is TRBV6-5; 7 nucleotides agree with TRBD1. With V trimmed by 7 bases and J by 0 bases, 12 bases remained unmatched. Looked up from germline, CDR1 is MNHEY and CDR2 is SVGAGI. The length of the CDR3 is 16 residues.

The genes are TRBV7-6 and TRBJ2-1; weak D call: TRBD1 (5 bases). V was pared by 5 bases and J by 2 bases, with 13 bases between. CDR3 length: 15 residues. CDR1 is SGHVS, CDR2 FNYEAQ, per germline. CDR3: CASSLFRGPYNEQFF. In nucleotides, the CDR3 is TGTGCCAGCAGCCTTTTTAGGGGCCCCTACAATGAGCAGTTCTTC. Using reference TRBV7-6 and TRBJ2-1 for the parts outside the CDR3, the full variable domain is GAGVSQSPRYKVTKRGQDVALRCDPISGHVSLYWYRQALGQGPEFLTYFNYEAQQDKSGLPNDRFSAERPEGSISTLTIQRTEQRDSAMYRCASSLFRGPYNEQFFGPGTRLTVL.

CDR3 region: CASSEAKFGPQGELFF. The CDR3 DNA is TGTGCCAGCAGTGAAGCGAAATTTGGGCCGCAAGGGGAGCTGTTTTTT. V and J are TRBV2 and TRBJ2-2; no clear D. Trimming stripped 0 bases from V and 8 bases from J, with 16 bases between. Germline assignment: CDR1 SNHLY and CDR2 FYNNEI. This CDR3 has 16 residues.

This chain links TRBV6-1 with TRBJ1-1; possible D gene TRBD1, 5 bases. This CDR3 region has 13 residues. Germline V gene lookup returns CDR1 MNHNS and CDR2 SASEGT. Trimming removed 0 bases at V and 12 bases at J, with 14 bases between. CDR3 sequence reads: CASSEALGAPTFF. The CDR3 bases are TGTGCCAGCAGTGAAGCCCTAGGGGCACCGACTTTCTTT.

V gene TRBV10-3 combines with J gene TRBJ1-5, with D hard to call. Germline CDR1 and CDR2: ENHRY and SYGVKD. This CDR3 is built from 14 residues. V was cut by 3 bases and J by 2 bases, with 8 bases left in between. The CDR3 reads CAISDKIRNQPQHF. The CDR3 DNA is TGTGCCATCAGTGACAAAATCCGCAATCAGCCCCAGCATTTT.

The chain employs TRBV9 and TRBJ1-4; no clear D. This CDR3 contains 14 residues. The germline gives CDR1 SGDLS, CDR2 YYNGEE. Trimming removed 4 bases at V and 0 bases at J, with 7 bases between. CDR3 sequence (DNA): TGTGCCAGCAGCCAGTATGCAACTAATGAAAAACTGTTTTTT. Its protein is CASSQYATNEKLFF. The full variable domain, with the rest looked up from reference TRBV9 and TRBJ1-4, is DSGVTQTPKHLITATGQRVTLRCSPRSGDLSVYWYQQSLDQGLQFLIQYYNGEERAKGNILERFSAQQFPDLHSELNLSSLELGDSALYFCASSQYATNEKLFFGSGTQLSVL.

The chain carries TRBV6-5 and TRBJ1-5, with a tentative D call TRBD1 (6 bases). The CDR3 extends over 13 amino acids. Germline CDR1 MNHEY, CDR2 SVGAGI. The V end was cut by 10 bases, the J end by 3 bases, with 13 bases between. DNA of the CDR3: TGTGCCACCACGGACAGCAACAATCAGCCCCAGCATTTT. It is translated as CATTDSNNQPQHF.

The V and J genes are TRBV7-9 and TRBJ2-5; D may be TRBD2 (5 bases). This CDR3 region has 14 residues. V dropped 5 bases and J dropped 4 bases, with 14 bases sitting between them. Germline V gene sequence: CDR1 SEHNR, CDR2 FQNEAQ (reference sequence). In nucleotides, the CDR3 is TGTGCCAGCAGCGCGGACGAGGGAAGAGAGACCCAGTACTTC. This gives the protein CASSADEGRETQYF. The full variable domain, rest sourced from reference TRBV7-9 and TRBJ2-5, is DTGVSQNPRHKITKRGQNVTFRCDPISEHNRLYWYRQTLGQGPEFLTYFQNEAQLEKSRLLSDRFSAERPKGSFSTLEIQRTEQGDSAMYLCASSADEGRETQYFGPGTRLLVL.

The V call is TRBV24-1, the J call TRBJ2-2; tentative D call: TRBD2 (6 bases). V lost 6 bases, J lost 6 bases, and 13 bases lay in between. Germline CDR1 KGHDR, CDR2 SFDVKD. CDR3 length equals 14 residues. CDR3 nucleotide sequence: TGTGCCACCAGTTCCCCTAGCGAGGCCGGGGAGCTGTTTTTT. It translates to CATSSPSEAGELFF.

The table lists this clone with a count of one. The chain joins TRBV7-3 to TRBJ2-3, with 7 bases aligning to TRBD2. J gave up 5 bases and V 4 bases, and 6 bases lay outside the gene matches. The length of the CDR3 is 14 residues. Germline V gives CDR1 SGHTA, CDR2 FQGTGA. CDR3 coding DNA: TGTGCCAGCAGCTACGGACTAGGGGAAGATACGCAGTATTTT. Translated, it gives CASSYGLGEDTQYF.

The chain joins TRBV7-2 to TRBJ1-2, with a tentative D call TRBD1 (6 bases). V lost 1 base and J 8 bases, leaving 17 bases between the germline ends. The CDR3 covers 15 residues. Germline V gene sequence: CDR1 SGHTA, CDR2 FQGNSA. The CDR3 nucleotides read TGTGCCAGCAGCTTAGGGGGCACAGGTGGGGGCGGCTACACCTTC. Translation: CASSLGGTGGGGYTF.

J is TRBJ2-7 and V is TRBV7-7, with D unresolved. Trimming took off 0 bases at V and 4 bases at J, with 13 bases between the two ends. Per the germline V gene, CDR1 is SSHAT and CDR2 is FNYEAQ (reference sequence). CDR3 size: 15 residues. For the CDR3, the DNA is TGTGCCAGCAGCTTAGCTGTAGGTTCGGGTTACGAGCAGTACTTC. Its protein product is CASSLAVGSGYEQYF.

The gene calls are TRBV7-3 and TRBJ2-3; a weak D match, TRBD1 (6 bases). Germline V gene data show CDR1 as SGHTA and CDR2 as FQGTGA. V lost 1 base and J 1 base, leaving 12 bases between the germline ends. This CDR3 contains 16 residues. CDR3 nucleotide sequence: TGTGCCAGCAGCTTAAACCGGGACATAGGCACAGATACGCAGTATTTT. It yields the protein CASSLNRDIGTDTQYF.

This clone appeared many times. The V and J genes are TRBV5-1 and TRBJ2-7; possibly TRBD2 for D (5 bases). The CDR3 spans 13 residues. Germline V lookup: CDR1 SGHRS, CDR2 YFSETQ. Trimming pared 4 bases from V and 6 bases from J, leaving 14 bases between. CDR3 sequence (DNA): TGCGCCAGCAGCCTAGGACTGAGAGCCGAGCAGTACTTC. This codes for CASSLGLRAEQYF.